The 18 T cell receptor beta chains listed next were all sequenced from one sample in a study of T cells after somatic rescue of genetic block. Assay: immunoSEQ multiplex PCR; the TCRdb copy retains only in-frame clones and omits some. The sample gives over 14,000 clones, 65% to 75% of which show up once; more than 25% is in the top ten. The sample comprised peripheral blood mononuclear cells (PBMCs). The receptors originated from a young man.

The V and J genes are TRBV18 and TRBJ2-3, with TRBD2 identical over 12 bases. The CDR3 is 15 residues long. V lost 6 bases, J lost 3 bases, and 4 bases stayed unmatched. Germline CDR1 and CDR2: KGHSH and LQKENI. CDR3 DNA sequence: TGTGCCAGCTCCCTACTAGCGGGGGGTACAGATACGCAGTATTTT. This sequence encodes CASSLLAGGTDTQYF.

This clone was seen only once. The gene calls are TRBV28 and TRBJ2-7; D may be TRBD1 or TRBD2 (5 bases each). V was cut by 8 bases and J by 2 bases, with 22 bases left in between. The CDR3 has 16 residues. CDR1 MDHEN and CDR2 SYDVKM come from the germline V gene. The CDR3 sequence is CASDSYFGTAAYEQYF. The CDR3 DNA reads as TGTGCCAGCGATTCCTACTTTGGGACGGCGGCCTACGAGCAGTACTTC. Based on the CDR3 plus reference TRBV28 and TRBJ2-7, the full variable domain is DVKVTQSSRYLVKRTGEKVFLECVQDMDHENMFWYRQDPGLGLRLIYFSYDVKMKEKGDIPEGYSVSREKKERFSLILESASTNQTSMYLCASDSYFGTAAYEQYFGPGTRLTVT.

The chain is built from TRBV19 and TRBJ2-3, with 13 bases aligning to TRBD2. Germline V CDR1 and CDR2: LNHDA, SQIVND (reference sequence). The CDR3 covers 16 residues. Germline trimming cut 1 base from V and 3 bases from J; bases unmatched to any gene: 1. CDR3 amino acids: CASSIGTSGRTDTQYF. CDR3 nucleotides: TGTGCCAGTAGTATAGGGACTAGCGGGAGAACAGATACGCAGTATTTT.

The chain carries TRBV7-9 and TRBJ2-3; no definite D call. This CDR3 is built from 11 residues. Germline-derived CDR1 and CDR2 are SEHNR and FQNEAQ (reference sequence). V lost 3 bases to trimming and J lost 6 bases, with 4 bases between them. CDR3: CASSFQDTQYF. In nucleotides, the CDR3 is TGTGCCAGCAGCTTTCAGGATACGCAGTATTTT.

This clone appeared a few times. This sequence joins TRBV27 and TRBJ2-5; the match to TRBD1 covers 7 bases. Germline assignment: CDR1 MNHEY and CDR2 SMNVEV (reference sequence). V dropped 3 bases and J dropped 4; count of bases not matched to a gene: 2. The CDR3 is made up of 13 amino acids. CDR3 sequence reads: CASSFRGLETQYF. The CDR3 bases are TGTGCCAGCAGTTTCAGGGGGTTAGAGACCCAGTACTTC.

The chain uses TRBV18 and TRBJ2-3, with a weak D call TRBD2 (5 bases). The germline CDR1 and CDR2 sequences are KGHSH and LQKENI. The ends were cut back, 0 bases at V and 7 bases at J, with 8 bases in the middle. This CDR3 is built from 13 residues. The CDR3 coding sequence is TGTGCCAGCTCACCACCGGGAGCCTATACGCAGTATTTT. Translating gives CASSPPGAYTQYF.

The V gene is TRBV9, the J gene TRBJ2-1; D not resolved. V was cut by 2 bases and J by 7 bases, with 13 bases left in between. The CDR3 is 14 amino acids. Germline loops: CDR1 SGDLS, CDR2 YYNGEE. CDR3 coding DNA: TGTGCCAGCAGCGTGGGTCTAGTGGGGAATGAGCAGTTCTTC. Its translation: CASSVGLVGNEQFF.

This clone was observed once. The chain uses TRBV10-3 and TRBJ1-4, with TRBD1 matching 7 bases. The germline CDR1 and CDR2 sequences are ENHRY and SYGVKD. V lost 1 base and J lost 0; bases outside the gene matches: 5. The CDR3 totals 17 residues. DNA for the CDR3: TGTGCCATCAGTGAGTTCCCAGGACAGGCAACTAATGAAAAACTGTTTTTT. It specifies CAISEFPGQATNEKLFF.

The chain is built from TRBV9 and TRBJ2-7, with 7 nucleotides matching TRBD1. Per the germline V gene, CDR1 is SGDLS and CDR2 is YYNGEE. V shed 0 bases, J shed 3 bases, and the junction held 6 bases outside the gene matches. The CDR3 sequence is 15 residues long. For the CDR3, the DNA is TGTGCCAGCAGCGTAGTCCCGGGACAGTTCTACGAGCAGTACTTC. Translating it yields CASSVVPGQFYEQYF.

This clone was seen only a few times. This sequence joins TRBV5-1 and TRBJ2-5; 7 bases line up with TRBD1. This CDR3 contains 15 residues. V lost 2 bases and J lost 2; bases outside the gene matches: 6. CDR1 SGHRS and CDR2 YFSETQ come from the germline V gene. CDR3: CASSFRDSNQETQYF. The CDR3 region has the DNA TGCGCCAGCAGCTTCAGGGACAGTAATCAAGAGACCCAGTACTTC. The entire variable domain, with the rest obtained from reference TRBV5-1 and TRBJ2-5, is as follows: KAGVTQTPRYLIKTRGQQVTLSCSPISGHRSVSWYQQTPGQGLQFLFEYFSETQRNKGNFPGRFSGRQFSNSRSEMNVSTLELGDSALYLCASSFRDSNQETQYFGPGTRLLVL.

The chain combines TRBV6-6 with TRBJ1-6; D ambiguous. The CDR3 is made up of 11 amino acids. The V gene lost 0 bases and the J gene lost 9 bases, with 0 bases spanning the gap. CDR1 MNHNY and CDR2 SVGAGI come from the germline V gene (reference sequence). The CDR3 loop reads CASSYSSPLHF. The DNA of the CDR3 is TGTGCCAGCAGTTACTCTTCACCCCTCCACTTT.

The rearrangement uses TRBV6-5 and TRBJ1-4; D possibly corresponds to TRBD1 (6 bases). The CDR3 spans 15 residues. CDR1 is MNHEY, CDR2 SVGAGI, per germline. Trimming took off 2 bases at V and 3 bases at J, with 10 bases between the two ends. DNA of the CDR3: TGTGCCAGCAGTTACGCCCAGGGGCCTAATGAAAAACTGTTTTTT. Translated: CASSYAQGPNEKLFF.

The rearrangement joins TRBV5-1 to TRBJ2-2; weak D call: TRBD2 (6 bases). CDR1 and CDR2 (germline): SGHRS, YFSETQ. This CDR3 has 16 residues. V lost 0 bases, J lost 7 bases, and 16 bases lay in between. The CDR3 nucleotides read TGCGCCAGCAGCTTGGCCCTTGATGGACTAATCGGGGAGCTGTTTTTT. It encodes CASSLALDGLIGELFF.

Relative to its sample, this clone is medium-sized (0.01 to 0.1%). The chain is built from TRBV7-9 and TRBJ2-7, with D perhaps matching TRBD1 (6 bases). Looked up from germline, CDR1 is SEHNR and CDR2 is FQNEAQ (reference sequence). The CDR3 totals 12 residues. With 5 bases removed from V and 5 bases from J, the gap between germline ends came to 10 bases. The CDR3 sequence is CASSPNRDEQYF. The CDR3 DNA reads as TGTGCCAGCAGCCCTAACAGGGACGAGCAGTACTTC.

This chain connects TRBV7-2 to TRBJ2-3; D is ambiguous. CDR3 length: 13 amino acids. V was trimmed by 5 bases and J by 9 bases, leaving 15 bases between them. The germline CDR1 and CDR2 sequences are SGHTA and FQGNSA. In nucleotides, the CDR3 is TGTGCCAGCAGCCCCGGATCCCCGTTAACGCAGTATTTT. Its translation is CASSPGSPLTQYF.

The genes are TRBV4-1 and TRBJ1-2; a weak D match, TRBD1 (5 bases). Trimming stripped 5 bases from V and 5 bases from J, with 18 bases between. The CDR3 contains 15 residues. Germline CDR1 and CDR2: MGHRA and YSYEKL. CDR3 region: CASSDGTSLGYGYTF. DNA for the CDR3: TGCGCCAGCAGCGACGGGACGTCGCTGGGGTATGGCTACACCTTC.

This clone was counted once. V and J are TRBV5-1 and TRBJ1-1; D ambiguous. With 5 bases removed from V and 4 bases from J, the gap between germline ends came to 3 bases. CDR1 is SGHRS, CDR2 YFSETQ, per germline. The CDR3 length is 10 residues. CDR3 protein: CASRGTEAFF. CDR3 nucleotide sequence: TGCGCCAGCAGAGGCACTGAAGCTTTCTTT.

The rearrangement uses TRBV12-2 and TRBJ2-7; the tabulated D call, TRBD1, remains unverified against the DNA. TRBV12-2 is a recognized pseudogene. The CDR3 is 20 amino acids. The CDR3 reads CARRLGGRGQGRKSSYEQYF. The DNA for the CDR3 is TGTGCAAGGCGCTTAGGGGGCAGGGGACAGGGGAGAAAGAGCTCCTACGAGCAGTACTTC.